The T cell receptor (beta chain) under discussion was sequenced for a study of identical twins. This clonotype has at least ten counts. The CDR3 has 16 residues. Between the trimmed V and J ends, which lost 0 bases and 7 bases, there was a span of 15 bases. Per the germline V gene, CDR1 is MGHRA and CDR2 is YSYEKL. Using its own MiXCR run on the 5' RACE reads, TCRdb lists one record per CDR3 protein. This sample has about 340,000 distinct CDR3 sequences; more than 9% occur once, and the top ten carry 6% to 9%. These data also formed part of another study, on yellow fever vaccine responses in identical twins.

What was sequenced was CD8+ T cells sorted from blood. This clonotype was sampled from a young woman in good health. This sequence joins TRBV4-1 and TRBJ1-4, with D uncertain. The DNA of the CDR3 is TGCGCCAGCAGCCAAGACGGTGGAGGGTCGATTGAAAAACTGTTTTTT. Protein: CASSQDGGGSIEKLFF.